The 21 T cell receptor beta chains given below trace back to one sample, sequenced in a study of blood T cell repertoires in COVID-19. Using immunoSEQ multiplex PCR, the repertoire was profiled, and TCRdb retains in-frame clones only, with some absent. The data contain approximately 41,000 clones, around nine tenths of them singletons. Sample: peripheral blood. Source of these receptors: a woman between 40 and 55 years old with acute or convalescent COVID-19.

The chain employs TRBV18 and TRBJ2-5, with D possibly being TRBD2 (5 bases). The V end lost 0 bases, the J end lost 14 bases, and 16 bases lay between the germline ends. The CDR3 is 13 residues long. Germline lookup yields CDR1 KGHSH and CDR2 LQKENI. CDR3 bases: TGTGCCAGCTCACCACCTGGCTGGACTCGGACTTACTTC. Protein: CASSPPGWTRTYF.

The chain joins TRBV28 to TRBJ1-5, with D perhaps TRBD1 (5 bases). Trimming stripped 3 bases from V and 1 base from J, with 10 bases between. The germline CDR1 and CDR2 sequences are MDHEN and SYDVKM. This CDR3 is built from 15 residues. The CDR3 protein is CASSFGAPSNQPQHF. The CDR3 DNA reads TGTGCCAGCAGTTTTGGGGCGCCGAGCAATCAGCCCCAGCATTTT.

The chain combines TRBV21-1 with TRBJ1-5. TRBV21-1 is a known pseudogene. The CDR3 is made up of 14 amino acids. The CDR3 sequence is CASSKGSGNQPQHF. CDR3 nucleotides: TGTGCCAGCAGCAAAGGGAGCGGTAATCAGCCCCAGCATTTT.

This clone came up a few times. CDR3 loop: CASSQGTWETQYF. In nucleotides, the CDR3 is TGCGCCAGCAGCCAGGGGACATGGGAGACCCAGTACTTC. The chain employs TRBV4-1 and TRBJ2-5; possible D gene TRBD1, 6 bases. CDR3 length: 13 residues. V was clipped by 3 bases and J by 5 bases, with 10 bases between them. Germline V lookup: CDR1 MGHRA, CDR2 YSYEKL.

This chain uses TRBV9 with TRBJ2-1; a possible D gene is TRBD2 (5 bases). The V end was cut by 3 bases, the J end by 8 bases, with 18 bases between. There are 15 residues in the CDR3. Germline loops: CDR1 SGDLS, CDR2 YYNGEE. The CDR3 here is CASSARFLPGDEQFF. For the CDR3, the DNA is TGTGCCAGCAGCGCTCGGTTCCTCCCCGGGGATGAGCAGTTCTTC.

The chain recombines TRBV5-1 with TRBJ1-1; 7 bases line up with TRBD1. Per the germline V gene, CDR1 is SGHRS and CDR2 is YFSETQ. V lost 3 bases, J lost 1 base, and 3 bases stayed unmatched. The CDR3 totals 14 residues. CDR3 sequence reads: CASSWDSSNTEAFF. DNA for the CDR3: TGCGCCAGCAGCTGGGACAGCTCGAACACTGAAGCTTTCTTT.

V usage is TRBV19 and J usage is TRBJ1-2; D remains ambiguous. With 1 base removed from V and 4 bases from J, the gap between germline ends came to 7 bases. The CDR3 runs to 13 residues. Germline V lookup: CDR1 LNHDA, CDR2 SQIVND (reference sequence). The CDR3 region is CASSIVPSYGYTF. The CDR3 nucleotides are TGTGCCAGTAGTATAGTACCGAGCTATGGCTACACCTTC.

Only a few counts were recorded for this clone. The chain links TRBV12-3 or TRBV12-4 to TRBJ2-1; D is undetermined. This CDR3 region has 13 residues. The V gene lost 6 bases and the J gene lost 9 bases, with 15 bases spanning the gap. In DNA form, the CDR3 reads TGTGCCAGCAGCTTCCTCACAGTGGGTGAGCAGTTCTTC. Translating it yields CASSFLTVGEQFF.

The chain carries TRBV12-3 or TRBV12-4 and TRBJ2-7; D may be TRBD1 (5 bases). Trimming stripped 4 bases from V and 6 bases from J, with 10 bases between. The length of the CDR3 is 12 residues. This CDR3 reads CASSSDSREQYF. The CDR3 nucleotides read TGTGCCAGCAGTTCCGACAGTCGCGAGCAGTACTTC.

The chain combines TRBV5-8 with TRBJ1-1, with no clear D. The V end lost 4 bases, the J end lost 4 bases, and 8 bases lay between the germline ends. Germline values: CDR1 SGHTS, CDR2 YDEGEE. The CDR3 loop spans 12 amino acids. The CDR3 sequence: CASSLSLTEAFF. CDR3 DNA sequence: TGTGCCAGCAGCCTCTCCCTCACTGAAGCTTTCTTT.

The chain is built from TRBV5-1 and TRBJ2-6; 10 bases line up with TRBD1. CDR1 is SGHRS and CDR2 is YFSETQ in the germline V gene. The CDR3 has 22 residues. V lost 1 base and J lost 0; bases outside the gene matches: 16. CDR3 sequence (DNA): TGCGCCAGCAGCTTGCTTATGGGGTCGGGACAGGGGTCAATCTCTGGGGCCAACGTCCTGACTTTC. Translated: CASSLLMGSGQGSISGANVLTF.

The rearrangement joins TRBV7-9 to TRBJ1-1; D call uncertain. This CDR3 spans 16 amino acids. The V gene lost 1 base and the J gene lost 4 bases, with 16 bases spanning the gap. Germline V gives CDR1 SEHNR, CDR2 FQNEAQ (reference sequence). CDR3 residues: CASSLGRQGRGTEAFF. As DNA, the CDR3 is TGTGCCAGCAGCTTAGGCCGACAAGGACGGGGCACTGAAGCTTTCTTT.

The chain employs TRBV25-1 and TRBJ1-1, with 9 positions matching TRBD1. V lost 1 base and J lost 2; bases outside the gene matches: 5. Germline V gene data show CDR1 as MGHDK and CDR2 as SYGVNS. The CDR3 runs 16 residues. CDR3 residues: CASSEWGQGINTEAFF. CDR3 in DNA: TGTGCCAGCAGTGAATGGGGACAGGGTATTAACACTGAAGCTTTCTTT.

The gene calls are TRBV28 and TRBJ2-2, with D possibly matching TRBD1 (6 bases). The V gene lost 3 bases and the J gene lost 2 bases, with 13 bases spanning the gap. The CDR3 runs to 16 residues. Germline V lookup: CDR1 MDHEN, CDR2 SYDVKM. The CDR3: CASSLPDRRNTGELFF. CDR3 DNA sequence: TGTGCCAGCAGTTTGCCCGACAGGAGAAACACCGGGGAGCTGTTTTTT.

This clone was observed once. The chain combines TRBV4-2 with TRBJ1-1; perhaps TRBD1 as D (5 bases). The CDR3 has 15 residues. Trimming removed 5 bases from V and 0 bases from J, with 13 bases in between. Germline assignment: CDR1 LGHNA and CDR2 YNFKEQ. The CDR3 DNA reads TGTGCCAGCAGCTTCCGCGGGGGGGTGAACACTGAAGCTTTCTTT. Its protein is CASSFRGGVNTEAFF.

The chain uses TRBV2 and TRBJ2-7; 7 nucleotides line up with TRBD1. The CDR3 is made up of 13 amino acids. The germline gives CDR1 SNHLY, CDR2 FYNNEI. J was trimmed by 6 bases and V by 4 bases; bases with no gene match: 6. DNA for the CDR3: TGTGCCAGCAGTGGACAGGGAATCGGCGAGCAGTACTTC. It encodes CASSGQGIGEQYF.

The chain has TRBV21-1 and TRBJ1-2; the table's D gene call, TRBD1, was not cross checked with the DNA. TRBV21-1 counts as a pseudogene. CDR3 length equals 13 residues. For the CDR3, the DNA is TGTGCCAGCAGCAAGGGACAAGTAGGGGGCTACACCTTC. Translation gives CASSKGQVGGYTF.

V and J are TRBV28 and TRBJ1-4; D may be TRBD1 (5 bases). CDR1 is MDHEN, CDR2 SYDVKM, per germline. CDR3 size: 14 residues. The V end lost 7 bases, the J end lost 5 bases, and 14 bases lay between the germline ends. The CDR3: CASKPGTKNEKLFF. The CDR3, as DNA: TGTGCCAGCAAGCCCGGGACTAAAAATGAAAAACTGTTTTTT.

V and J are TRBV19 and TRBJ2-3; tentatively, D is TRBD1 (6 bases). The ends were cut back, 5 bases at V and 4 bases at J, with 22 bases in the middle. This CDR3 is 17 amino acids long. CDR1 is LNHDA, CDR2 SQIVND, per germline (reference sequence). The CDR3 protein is CASSADRPLDGADTQYF. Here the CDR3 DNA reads TGTGCCAGTAGTGCCGACAGGCCACTGGATGGAGCAGATACGCAGTATTTT. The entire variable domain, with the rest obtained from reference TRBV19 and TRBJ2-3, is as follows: DGGITQSPKYLFRKEGQNVTLSCEQNLNHDAMYWYRQDPGQGLRLIYYSQIVNDFQKGDIAEGYSVSREKKESFPLTVTSAQKNPTAFYLCASSADRPLDGADTQYFGPGTRLTVL.

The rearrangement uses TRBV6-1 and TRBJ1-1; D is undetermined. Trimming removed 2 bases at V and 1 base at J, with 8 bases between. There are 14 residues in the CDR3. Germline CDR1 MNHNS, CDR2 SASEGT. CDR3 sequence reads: CASSELWRNTEAFF. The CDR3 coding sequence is TGTGCCAGCAGTGAATTATGGAGGAACACTGAAGCTTTCTTT.

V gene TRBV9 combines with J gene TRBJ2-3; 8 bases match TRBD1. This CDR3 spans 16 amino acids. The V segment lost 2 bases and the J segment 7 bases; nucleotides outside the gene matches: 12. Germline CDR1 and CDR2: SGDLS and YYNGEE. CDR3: CASSVISGAGGNTQYF. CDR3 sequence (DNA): TGTGCCAGCAGCGTTATATCGGGGGCAGGGGGCAATACGCAGTATTTT.